The sequence of this T cell receptor (beta chain) was determined in a study of blood T cells in healthy people across ages. Sample-barcoded 5' priming and a J-beta primer mix drove a second PCR of roughly 6 to 12 cycles. Every cDNA was tagged by a template-switch adaptor with 12 random nucleotides. Each of the samples gave a minimum of 2.5 million paired-end reads that contained CDR3. One entry per CDR3 protein, called by TCRdb with MiXCR from the 5' RACE reads. The sample contains fewer than 800,000 distinct CDR3 sequences, roughly 30% of which appear only once. This CDR3 has 13 amino acids. V lost 6 bases and J lost 5; bases outside the gene matches: 6. From germline, CDR1 is DFQATT and CDR2 SNEGSKA (reference sequence). Isolated PBMCs totaled at least 6.5 million in each sample.

Sequenced input: blood. The gene calls are TRBV20-1 and TRBJ1-5; the match to TRBD1 covers 8 bases. The receptor comes from a woman over 75 in good health. For the CDR3, the DNA is TGCAGTGCCCCCGGACAGGGACATCAGCCCCAGCATTTT. Translation gives CSAPGQGHQPQHF.